This T cell receptor (beta chain) came from a study of T-cell reconstitution after alpha-beta-depleted transplantation in children. The CDR3 is 13 residues long. Trimming shortened V by 4 bases and J by 3 bases, and 10 bases separated the two germline ends. Germline V CDR1 and CDR2: MGHDK, SYGVNS. For TCRbeta, the library was prepared with unique molecular identifiers. TCRdb re-called the PCR reads through MiXCR, storing one row per CDR3 protein. The sample contains 120,000 or so distinct CDR3 sequences, 10% of which appear only once. The sample holds many counts of this clonotype. The sequencing used PBMCs from the stem cell graft donor, collected from the stem cell graft. The chain combines TRBV25-1 with TRBJ2-7; possibly TRBD1 for D (6 bases). The origin of this receptor is a human donor who donated a stem cell graft to a child with acute lymphoblastic leukemia. For the CDR3, the DNA is TGTGCCAGCAGTGTCGACAGGAGCTACGAGCAGTACTTC. Protein product: CASSVDRSYEQYF.